This T cell receptor (beta chain) was captured in a study of regulatory T cells in long-lasting Graves disease. This clonotype was recorded many times. This CDR3 is 15 amino acids long. The V gene's germline CDR1 is ENHRY and CDR2 SYGVKD. Germline trimming cut 4 bases from V and 2 bases from J; bases unmatched to any gene: 6. Researchers made TCR beta libraries by using iRepertoire HTBI primers and running Arm-PCR on CDR3 regions. TCRdb processed the multiplex PCR reads anew with MiXCR; each CDR3 protein has one entry. Of around 400,000 distinct CDR3 sequences in the sample, around 15% were seen once. Time point: newly diagnosed GD, antithyroid drugs for less than 3 months. Researchers made the TCR library from RNA that was extracted from PBMCs.

This chain links TRBV10-3 with TRBJ1-1; 8 positions agree with TRBD1. This sample comprised peripheral blood mononuclear cells (PBMCs), obtained at new diagnosis, from a patient treated with antithyroid drugs. This TCR derives from a female donor with Graves disease. The CDR3 spells CAISAQGQVNTEAFF. The CDR3 bases are TGTGCCATCAGTGCTCAGGGACAGGTAAACACTGAAGCTTTCTTT.